This TCR beta chain was retrieved from a study of T cell responses to AZD1222 COVID-19 vaccine. The wider study: Second-dose schedules of about 4 or about 12 weeks were combined.

The protocol was immunoSEQ multiplex PCR, while the TCRdb copy is restricted to in-frame clones and leaves out a portion. The sample records 74,000 or so clones, approximately 80% being singletons. Study conclusions and caveats: The number of AZD1222 recipients seropositive at baseline was only five to seven. In a largely white British group with more females than males, clonal diversity was possibly underestimated. Rises in breadth and depth of Spike-specific TCRs came after two AZD1222 doses.

The CDR3 is made up of 14 amino acids. Trimming removed 6 bases from V and 3 bases from J, with 15 bases in between. Worth noting for this clone: Its antigen is unknown.

Sequencing used peripheral blood, obtained on day 0 of AZD1222 vaccination. This TCR came from an adult in good health. The J gene is TRBJ2-7, the V gene TRBV23-1, with a tentative D call TRBD1 (8 bases). TRBV23-1 falls under the ORF class, with uncertain function. The CDR3 reads CASRERDRHYEQYF. CDR3 nucleotide sequence: TGCGCCAGCAGAGAGCGGGACAGGCACTACGAGCAGTACTTC.